This T cell receptor (beta chain) emerged from a study of regulatory T cells in long-lasting Graves disease. Study-level findings and limits: Only a small sample size was used, which may have cut accuracy. Persistent disease was associated with favored TRBV28 usage and with favored use of TRBJ1-2 and TRBJ2-5.

The time point was: persistent/refractory GD, antithyroid drugs over 5 years with positive TRAb. PBMC-derived RNA was used for the TCR library. Germline loops: CDR1 SNHLY, CDR2 FYNNEI. The V end lost 6 bases, the J end lost 0 bases, and 12 bases lay between the germline ends. The length of the CDR3 is 15 residues. Building of the TCR beta libraries involved iRepertoire HTBI primers and Arm-PCR of CDR3 regions. Via MiXCR, TCRdb re-called the multiplex PCR reads, giving one row per CDR3 protein. This table holds roughly 360,000 distinct CDR3 sequences, approximately 25% found once. The table lists this clonotype with many counts. Antigen specificity is unknown.

The material was peripheral blood mononuclear cells (PBMCs), obtained when the disease was refractory, from a patient treated with antithyroid drugs. The rearrangement joins TRBV2 to TRBJ1-3; a weak D match, TRBD1 (6 bases). The clonotype originates from a woman in her forties with Graves disease. The CDR3 region has the DNA TGTGCCAGCAGCCGGGACATGAGCTCTGGAAACACCATATATTTT. As protein: CASSRDMSSGNTIYF.